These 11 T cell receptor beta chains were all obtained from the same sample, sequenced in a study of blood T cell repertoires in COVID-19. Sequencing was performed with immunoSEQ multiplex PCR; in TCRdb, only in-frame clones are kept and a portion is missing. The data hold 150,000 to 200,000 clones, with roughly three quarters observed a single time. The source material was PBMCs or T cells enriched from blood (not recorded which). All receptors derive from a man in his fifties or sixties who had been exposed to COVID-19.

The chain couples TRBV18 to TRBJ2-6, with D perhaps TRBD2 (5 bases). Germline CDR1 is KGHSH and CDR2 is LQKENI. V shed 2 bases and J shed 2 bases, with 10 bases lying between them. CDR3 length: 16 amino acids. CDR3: CASSPSWRTGANVLTF. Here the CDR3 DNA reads TGTGCCAGCTCACCATCTTGGAGGACTGGGGCCAACGTCCTGACTTTC.

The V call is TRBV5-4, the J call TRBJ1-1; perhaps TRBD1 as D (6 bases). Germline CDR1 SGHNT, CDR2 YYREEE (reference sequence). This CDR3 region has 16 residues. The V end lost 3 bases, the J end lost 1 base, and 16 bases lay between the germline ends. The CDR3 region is CASSYINRVGNTEAFF. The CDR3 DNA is TGTGCCAGCAGCTATATAAACAGGGTAGGGAACACTGAAGCTTTCTTT.

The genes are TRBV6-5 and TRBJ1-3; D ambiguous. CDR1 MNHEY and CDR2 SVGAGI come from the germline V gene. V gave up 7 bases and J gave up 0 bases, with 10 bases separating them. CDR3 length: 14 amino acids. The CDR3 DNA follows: TGTGCCAGCACCAGAGACAACTCTGGAAACACCATATATTTT. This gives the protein CASTRDNSGNTIYF.

The CDR3 reads CASGYGEGLNEQFF. The CDR3 DNA follows: TGCGCCAGCGGCTACGGGGAGGGACTAAATGAGCAGTTCTTC. V is TRBV4-1 and J is TRBJ2-1; 7 bases map to TRBD2. This CDR3 is 14 amino acids long. Losses at the gene ends were 8 bases for V and 7 bases for J; bases not matched to a gene: 11. Germline V CDR1 and CDR2: MGHRA, YSYEKL.

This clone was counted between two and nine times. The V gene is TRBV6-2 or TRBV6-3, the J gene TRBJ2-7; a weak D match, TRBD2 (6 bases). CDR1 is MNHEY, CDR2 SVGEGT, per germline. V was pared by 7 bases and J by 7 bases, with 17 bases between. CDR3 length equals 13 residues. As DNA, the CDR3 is TGTGCCAGCACCCCCGCAGCGGCGGGGGAGCAGTACTTC. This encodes CASTPAAAGEQYF.

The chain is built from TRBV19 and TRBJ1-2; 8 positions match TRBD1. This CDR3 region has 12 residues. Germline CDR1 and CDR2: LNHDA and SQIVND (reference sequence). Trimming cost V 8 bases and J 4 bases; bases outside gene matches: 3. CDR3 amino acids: CASGQGRYGYTF. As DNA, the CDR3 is TGTGCCAGTGGACAGGGACGCTATGGCTACACCTTC.

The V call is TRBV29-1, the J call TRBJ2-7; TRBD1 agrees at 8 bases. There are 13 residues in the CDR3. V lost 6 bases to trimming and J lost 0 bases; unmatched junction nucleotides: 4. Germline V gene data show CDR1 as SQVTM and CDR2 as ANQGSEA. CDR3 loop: CSVRRGLSYEQYF. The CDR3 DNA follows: TGCAGCGTCCGCAGGGGGCTCTCCTACGAGCAGTACTTC.

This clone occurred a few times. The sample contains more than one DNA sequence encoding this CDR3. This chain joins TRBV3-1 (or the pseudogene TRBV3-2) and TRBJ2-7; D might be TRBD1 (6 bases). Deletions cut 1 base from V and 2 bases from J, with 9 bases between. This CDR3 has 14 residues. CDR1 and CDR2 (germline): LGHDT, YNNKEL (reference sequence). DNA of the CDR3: TGTGCCAGCAGCCAAGGCAGGGGTACCTACGAGCAGTACTTC. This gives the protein CASSQGRGTYEQYF.

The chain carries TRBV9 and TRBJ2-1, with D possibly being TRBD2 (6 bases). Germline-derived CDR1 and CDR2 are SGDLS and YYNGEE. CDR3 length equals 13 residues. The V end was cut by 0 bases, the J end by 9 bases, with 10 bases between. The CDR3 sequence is CASSVVGGGEQFF. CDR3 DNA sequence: TGTGCCAGCAGCGTAGTGGGAGGAGGTGAGCAGTTCTTC.

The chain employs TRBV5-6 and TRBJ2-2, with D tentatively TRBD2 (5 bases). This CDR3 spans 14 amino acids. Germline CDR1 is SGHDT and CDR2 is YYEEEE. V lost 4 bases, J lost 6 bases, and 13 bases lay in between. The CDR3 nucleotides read TGTGCCAGCAGCCCGGGGTCGAGTCCCGGGGAGCTGTTTTTT. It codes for CASSPGSSPGELFF.

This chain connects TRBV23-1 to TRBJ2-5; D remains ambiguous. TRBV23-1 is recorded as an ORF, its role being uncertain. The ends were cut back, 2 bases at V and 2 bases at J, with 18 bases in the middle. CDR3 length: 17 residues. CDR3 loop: CASSQVSRKRRQETQYF. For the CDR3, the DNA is TGCGCCAGCAGTCAAGTCTCACGTAAAAGGCGGCAAGAGACCCAGTACTTC.